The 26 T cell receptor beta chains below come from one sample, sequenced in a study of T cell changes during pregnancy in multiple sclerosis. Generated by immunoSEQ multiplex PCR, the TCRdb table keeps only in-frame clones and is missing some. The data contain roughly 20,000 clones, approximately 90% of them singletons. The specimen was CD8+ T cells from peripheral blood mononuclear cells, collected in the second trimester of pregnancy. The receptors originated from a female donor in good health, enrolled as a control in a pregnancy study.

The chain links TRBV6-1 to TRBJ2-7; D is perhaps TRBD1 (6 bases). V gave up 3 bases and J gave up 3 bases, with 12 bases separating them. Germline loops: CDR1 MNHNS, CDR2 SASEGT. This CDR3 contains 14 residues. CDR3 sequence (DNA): TGTGCCAGCAGTGAGCGACAGGTAGACTACGAGCAGTACTTC. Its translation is CASSERQVDYEQYF.

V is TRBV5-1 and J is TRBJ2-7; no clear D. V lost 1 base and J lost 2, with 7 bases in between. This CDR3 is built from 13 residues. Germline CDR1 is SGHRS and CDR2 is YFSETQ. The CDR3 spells CASSLLHTYEQYF. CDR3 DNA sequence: TGCGCCAGCAGCTTGCTCCACACCTACGAGCAGTACTTC. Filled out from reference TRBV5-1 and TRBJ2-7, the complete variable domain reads KAGVTQTPRYLIKTRGQQVTLSCSPISGHRSVSWYQQTPGQGLQFLFEYFSETQRNKGNFPGRFSGRQFSNSRSEMNVSTLELGDSALYLCASSLLHTYEQYFGPGTRLTVT.

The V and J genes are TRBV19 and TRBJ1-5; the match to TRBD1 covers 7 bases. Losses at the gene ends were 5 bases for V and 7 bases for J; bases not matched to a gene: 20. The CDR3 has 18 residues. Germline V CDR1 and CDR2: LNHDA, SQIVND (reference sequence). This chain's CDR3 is CASSPRQGVTREFQPQHF. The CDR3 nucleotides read TGTGCCAGTAGTCCTCGACAGGGAGTAACCCGTGAATTCCAGCCCCAGCATTTT.

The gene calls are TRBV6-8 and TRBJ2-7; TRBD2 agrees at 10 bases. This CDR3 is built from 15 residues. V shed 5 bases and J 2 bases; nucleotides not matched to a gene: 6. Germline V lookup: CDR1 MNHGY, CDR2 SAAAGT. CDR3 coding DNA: TGTGCCAGCAGTCTTCATGGACTAGCGGCCTACGAGCAGTACTTC. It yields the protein CASSLHGLAAYEQYF.

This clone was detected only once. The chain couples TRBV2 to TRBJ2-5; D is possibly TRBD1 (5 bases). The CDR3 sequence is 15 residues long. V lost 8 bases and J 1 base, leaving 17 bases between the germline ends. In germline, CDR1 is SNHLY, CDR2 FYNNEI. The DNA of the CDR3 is TGTGCCAGCGGCGCAGGGTTTCCGTGCCAAGAGACCCAGTACTTC. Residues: CASGAGFPCQETQYF.

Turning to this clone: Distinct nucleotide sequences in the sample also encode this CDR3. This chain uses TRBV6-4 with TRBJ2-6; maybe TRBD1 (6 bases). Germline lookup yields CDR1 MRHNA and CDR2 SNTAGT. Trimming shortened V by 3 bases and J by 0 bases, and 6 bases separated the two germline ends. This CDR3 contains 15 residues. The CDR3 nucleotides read TGTGCCAGCAGTGAGGACAGCTCTGGGGCCAACGTCCTGACTTTC. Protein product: CASSEDSSGANVLTF.

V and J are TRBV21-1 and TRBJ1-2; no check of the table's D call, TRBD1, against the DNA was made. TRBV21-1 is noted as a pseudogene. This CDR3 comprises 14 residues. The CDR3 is CASKHKDRRYGYTF. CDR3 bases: TGTGCCAGCAAACATAAGGACAGGAGATATGGCTACACCTTC.

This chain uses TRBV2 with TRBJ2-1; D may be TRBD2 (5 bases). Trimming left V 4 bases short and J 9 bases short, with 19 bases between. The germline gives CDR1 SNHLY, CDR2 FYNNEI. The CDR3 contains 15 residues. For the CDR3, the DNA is TGTGCCAGCAGTGGCCTCATATACCCTGAGGGTGAGCAGTTCTTC. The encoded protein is CASSGLIYPEGEQFF.

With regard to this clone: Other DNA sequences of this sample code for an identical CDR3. The CDR3 spells CASSPLNLAGPATEQYF. The DNA of the CDR3 is TGTGCCAGCAGCCCCCTCAACCTCGCGGGACCCGCAACCGAGCAGTACTTC. This chain links TRBV9 with TRBJ2-7, with D possibly being TRBD2 (6 bases). The CDR3 spans 17 residues. The V end lost 4 bases, the J end lost 6 bases, and 26 bases lay between the germline ends. Germline CDR1 SGDLS, CDR2 YYNGEE.

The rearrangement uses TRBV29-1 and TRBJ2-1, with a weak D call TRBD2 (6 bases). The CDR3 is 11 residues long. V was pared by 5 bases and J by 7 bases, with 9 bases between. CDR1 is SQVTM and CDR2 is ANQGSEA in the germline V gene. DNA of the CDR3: TGCAGCGTTCCGGCGGGGAATGAGCAGTTCTTC. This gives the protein CSVPAGNEQFF.

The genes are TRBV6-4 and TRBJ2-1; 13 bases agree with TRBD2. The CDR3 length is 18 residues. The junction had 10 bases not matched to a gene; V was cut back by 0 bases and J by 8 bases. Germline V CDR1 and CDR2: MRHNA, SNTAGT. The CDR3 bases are TGTGCCAGCAGTGACTCGGTCGGGACTAGCGGGATTGGGGATGAGCAGTTCTTC. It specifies CASSDSVGTSGIGDEQFF.

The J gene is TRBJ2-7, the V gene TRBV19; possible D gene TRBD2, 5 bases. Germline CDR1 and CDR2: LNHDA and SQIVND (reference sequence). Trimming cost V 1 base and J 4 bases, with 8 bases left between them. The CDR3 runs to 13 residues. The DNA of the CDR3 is TGTGCCAGTAGTATAGGCCCGGGATACGAGCAGTACTTC. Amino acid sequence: CASSIGPGYEQYF.

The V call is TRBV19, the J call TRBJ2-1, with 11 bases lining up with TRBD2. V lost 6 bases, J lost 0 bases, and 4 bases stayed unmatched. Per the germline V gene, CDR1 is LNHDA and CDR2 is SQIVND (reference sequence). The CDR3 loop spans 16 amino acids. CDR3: CASRVSGRASYNEQFF. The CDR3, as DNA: TGTGCCAGTAGAGTTAGCGGGAGGGCCTCCTACAATGAGCAGTTCTTC.

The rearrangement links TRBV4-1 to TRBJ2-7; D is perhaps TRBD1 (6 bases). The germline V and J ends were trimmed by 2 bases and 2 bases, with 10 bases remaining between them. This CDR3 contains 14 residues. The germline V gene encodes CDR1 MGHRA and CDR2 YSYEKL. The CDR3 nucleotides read TGCGCCAGCAGCCAATTGACAGGTCCCTACGAGCAGTACTTC. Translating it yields CASSQLTGPYEQYF.

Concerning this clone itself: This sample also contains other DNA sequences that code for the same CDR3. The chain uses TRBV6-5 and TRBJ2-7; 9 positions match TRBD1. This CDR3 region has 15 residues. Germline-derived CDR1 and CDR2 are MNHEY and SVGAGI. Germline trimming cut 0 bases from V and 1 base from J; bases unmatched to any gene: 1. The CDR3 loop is CASSYSGTGSYEQYF. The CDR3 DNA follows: TGTGCCAGCAGTTACTCGGGGACAGGGTCCTACGAGCAGTACTTC.

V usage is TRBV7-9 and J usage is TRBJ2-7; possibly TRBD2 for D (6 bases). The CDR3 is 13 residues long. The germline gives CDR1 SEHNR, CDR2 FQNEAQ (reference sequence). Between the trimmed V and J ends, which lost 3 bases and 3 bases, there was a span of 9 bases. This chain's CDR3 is CASSLVGGYEQYF. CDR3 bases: TGTGCCAGCAGCTTGGTCGGGGGCTACGAGCAGTACTTC.

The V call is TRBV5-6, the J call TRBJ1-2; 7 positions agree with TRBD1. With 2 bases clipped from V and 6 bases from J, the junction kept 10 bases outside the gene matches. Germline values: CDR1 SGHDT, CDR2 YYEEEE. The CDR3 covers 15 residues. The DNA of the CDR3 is TGTGCCAGCAGCTTCGGGGACAGACGGGAAGATGGCTACACCTTC. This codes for CASSFGDRREDGYTF.

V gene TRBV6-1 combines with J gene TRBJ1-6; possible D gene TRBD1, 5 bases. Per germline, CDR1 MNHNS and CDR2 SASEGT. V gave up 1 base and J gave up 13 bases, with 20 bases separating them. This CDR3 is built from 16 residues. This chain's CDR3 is CASSEVRGQGGDPLHF. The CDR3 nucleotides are TGTGCCAGCAGTGAAGTGAGGGGCCAGGGAGGGGATCCCCTCCACTTT.

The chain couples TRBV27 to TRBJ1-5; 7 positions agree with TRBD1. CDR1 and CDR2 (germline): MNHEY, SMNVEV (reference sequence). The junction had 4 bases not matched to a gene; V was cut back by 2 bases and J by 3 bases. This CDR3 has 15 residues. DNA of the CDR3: TGTGCCAGCAGTTTAAGGGGGCCCATCAATCAGCCCCAGCATTTT. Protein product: CASSLRGPINQPQHF.

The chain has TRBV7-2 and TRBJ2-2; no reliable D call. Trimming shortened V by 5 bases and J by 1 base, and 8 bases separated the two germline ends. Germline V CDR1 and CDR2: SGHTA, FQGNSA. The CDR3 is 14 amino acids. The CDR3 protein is CASSHYLNTGELFF. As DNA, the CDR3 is TGTGCCAGCAGCCACTACCTGAACACCGGGGAGCTGTTTTTT.

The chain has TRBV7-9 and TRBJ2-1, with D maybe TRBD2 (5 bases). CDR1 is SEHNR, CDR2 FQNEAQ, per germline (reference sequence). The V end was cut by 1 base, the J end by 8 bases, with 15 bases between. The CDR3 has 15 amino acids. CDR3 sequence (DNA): TGTGCCAGCAGCTTAGTGAGAGGGCTCTGGTATGAGCAGTTCTTC. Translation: CASSLVRGLWYEQFF.

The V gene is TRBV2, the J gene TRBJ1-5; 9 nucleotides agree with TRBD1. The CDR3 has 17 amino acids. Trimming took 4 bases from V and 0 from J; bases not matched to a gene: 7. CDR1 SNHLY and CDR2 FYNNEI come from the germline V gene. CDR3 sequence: CASSAQTGGHSNQPQHF. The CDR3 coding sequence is TGTGCCAGCAGTGCCCAAACAGGGGGCCATAGCAATCAGCCCCAGCATTTT.

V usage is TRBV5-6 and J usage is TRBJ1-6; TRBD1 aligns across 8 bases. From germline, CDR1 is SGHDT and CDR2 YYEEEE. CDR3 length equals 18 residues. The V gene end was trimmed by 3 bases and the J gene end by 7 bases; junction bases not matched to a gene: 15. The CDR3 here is CASSWTVRAGGQNSPLHF. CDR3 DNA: TGTGCCAGCAGCTGGACCGTTAGGGCAGGGGGCCAAAATTCACCCCTCCACTTT. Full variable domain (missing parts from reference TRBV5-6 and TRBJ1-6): DAGVTQSPTHLIKTRGQQVTLRCSPKSGHDTVSWYQQALGQGPQFIFQYYEEEERQRGNFPDRFSGHQFPNYSSELNVNALLLGDSALYLCASSWTVRAGGQNSPLHFGNGTRLTVT.

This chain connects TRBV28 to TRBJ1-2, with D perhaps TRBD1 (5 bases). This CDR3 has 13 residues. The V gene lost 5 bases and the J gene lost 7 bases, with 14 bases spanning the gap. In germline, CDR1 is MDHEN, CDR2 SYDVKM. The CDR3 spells CASSPPGTSGYTF. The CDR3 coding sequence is TGTGCCAGCAGTCCTCCGGGGACTTCTGGCTACACCTTC.

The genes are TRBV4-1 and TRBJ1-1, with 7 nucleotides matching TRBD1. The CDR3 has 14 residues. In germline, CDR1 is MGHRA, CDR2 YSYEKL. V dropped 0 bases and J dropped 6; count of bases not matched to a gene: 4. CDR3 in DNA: TGCGCCAGCAGCCAAGATAAGGGGGCCCCTGAAGCTTTCTTT. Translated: CASSQDKGAPEAFF.

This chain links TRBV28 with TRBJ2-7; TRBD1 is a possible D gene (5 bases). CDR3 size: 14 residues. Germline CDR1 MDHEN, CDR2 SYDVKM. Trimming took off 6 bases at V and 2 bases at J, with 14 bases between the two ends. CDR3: CASSPGARPYEQYF. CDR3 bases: TGTGCCAGCAGCCCTGGGGCTAGACCCTACGAGCAGTACTTC.